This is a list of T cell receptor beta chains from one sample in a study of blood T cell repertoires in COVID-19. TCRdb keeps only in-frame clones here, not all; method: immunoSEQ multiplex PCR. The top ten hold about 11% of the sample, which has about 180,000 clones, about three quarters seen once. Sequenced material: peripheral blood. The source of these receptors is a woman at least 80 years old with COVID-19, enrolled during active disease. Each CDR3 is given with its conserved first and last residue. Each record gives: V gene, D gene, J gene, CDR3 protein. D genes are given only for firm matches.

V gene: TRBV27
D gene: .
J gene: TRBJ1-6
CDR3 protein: CASRKPVRGVNSPLHF

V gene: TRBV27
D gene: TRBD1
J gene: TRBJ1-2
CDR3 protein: CASSRRRGLYGYTF

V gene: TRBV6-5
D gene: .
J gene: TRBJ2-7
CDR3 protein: CASSYSPNSYEQYF

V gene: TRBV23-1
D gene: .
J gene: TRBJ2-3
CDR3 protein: CASSQGLAPTSTDTQYF

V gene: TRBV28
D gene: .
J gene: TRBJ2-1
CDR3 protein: CASRKLLDAYNEQFF

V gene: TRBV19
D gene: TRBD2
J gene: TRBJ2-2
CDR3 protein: CASSRGLAGGITGELFF

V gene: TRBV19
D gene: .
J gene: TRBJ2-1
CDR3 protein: CASQAELDYNEQFF

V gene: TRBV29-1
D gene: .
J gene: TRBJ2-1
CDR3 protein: CSGGGGEQFF

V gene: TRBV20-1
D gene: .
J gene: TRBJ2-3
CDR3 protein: CSARQSDTQYF

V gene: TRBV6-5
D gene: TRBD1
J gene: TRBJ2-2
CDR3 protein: CASSSGAGTGFGELFF

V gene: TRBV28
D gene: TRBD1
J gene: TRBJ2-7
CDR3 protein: CASGKTGWYEQYF

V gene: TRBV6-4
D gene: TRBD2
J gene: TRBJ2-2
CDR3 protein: CASKRDSNTGELFF

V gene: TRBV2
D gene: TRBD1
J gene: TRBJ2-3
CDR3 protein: CASSDGDRVTDTQYF

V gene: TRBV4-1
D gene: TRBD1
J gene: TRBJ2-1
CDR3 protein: CASSRTGGGEQFF

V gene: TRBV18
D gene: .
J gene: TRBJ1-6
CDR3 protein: CASSDGGGRSPLHF

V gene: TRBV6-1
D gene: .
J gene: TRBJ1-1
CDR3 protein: CASSDRAIETEAFF

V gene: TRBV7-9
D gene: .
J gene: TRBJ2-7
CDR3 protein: CASSLPGDMGEQYF

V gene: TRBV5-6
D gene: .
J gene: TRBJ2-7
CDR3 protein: CASSFKGAYEQYF

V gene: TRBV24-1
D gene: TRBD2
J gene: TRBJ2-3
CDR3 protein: CATSLAGGLDTQYF

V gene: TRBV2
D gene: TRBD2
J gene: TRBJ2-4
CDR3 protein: CASSTGLAGIQYF

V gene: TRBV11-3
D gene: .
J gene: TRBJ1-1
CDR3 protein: CASSEGFSGNTEAFF

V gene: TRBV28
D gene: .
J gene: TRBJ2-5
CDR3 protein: CASSFGWETQYF

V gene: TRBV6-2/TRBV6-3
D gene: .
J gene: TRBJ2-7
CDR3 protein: CASSSYSTGPLGGYEQYF

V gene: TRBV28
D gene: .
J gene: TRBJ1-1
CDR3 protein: CASSVRGTGNTEAFF

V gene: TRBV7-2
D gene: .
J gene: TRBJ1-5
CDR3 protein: CASSSDRAYSNQPQHF

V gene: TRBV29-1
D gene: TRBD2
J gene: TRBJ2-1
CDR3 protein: CSVLSGGKAYEQFF

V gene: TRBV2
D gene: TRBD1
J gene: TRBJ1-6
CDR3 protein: CAGRQGSNSPLHF

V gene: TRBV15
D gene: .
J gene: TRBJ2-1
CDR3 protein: CATSEAVPTYNEQFF

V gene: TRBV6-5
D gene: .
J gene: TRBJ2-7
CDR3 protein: CASSLMPGDEQYF

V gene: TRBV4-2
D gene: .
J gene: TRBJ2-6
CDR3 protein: CASSVQGGGANVLTF

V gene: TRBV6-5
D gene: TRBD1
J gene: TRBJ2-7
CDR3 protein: CASRPDRVVSYEQYF

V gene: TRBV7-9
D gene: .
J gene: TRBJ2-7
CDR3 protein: CASSLSGIYEQYF

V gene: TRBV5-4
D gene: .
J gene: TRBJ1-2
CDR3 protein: CASSLAVYWGATARNYGYTF

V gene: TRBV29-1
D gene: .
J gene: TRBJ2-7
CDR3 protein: CSARGAAYEQYF

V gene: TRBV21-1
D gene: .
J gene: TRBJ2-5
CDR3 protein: CASSKLGDREETQYF

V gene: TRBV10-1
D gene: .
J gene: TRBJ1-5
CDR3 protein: CASSEGLGRRVQGPQHF

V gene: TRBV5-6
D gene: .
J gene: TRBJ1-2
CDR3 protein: CASSLTANYGYTF

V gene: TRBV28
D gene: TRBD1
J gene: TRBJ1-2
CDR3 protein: CASSLAGGGYTF

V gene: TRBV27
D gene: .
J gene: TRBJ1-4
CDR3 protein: CASSMTVLNEKLFF

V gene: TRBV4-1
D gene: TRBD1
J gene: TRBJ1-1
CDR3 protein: CASSRDRGNTEAFF

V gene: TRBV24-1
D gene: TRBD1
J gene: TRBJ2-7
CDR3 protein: CATSDEDRGSPEQYF

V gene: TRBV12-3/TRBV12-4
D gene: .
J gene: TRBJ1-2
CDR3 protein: CASSLLAGGYTF

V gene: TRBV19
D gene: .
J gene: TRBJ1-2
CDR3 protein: CASSNGPDFNYGYTF